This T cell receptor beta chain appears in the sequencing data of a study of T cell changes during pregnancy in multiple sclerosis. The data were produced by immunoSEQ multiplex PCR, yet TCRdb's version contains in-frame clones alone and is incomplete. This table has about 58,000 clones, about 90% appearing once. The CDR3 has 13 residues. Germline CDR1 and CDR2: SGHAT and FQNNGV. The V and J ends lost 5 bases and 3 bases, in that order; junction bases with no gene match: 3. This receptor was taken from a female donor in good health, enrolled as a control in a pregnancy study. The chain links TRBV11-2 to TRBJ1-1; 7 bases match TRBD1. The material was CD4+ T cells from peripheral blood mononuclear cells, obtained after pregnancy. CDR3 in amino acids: CASSTDRDTEAFF. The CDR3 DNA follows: TGTGCCAGCAGCACAGACAGGGACACTGAAGCTTTCTTT.